A selection of T cell receptor beta chains follows, all from one sample in a study of radiation and T cells in renal cell carcinoma. The data were produced by immunoSEQ multiplex PCR, yet TCRdb's version contains in-frame clones alone and is incomplete. The sample records 50,000 to 65,000 clones, 65% to 80% being singletons. This specimen consisted of blood, obtained from a patient whose treatment included radiotherapy and nephrectomy. The receptors were gathered from a man aged 60 to 69 with renal cell carcinoma. CDR3s include the opening cysteine and the closing phenylalanine or tryptophan. Fields, in order: J gene, V gene, CDR3 protein.

j_call: TRBJ1-4
v_call: TRBV30
cdr3_aa: CAFNRGTNEKLFF

j_call: TRBJ1-5
v_call: TRBV6-1
cdr3_aa: CASSEARYDRIQPQHF

j_call: TRBJ2-3
v_call: TRBV18
cdr3_aa: CASSPKTRDTQYF

j_call: TRBJ2-1
v_call: TRBV5-1
cdr3_aa: CASSPISSYNEQFF

j_call: TRBJ2-1
v_call: TRBV27
cdr3_aa: CASSLIGSHSYNEQFF

j_call: TRBJ2-1
v_call: TRBV2
cdr3_aa: CASSEGGWTGGDNEQFF

j_call: TRBJ2-5
v_call: TRBV20-1
cdr3_aa: CSARLRGTQYF

j_call: TRBJ2-7
v_call: TRBV29-1
cdr3_aa: CSVEEVNYEQYF

j_call: TRBJ2-1
v_call: TRBV28
cdr3_aa: CASRRGQAAYNEQFF

j_call: TRBJ1-1
v_call: TRBV11-2
cdr3_aa: CASSPRRGENTEAFF

j_call: TRBJ2-6
v_call: TRBV2
cdr3_aa: CASGTGSGANVLTF

j_call: TRBJ2-7
v_call: TRBV11-2
cdr3_aa: CASQIVSGHSYEQYF

j_call: TRBJ1-2
v_call: TRBV18
cdr3_aa: CASSPGRQENYGYTF

j_call: TRBJ2-5
v_call: TRBV7-2
cdr3_aa: CASSLTVLETQYF

j_call: TRBJ2-2
v_call: TRBV2
cdr3_aa: CASRGLAVNTGELFF

j_call: TRBJ1-1
v_call: TRBV27
cdr3_aa: CASSSTPTKNTEAFF

j_call: TRBJ1-2
v_call: TRBV6-5
cdr3_aa: CASSPDLNYGYTF

j_call: TRBJ2-1
v_call: TRBV5-1
cdr3_aa: CASLPHSGVYNEQFF

j_call: TRBJ1-1
v_call: TRBV29-1
cdr3_aa: CSVDKGGATEAFF

j_call: TRBJ1-5
v_call: TRBV9
cdr3_aa: CASSRTALNQPQHF

j_call: TRBJ1-4
v_call: TRBV2
cdr3_aa: CASSPSGHTNEKLFF

j_call: TRBJ2-2
v_call: TRBV4-3
cdr3_aa: CASSHEQLAGGPGTGELFF

j_call: TRBJ1-1
v_call: TRBV28
cdr3_aa: CASSLMSRAAFF